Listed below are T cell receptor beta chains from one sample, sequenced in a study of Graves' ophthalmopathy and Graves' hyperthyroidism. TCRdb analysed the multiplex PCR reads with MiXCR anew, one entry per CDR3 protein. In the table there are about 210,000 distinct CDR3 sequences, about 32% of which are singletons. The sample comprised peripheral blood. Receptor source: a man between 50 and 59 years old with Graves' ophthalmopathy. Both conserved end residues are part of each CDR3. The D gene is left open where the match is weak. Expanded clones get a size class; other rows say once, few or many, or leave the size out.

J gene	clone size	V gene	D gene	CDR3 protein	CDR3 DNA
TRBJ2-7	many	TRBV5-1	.	CASSRTESEQYF	TGCGCCAGCAGTCGTACAGAGTCCGAGCAGTACTTC
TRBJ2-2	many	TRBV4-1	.	CASSRSTSNTGELFF	TGCGCCAGCAGCCGTAGCACCTCGAACACCGGGGAGCTGTTTTTT
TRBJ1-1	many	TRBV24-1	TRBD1	CATSDRTGEAFF	TGTGCCACCAGTGATCGGACAGGGGAAGCTTTCTTT
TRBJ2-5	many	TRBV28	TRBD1	CASTRTGEETQYF	TGTGCCAGCACCCGGACAGGGGAAGAGACCCAGTACTTC
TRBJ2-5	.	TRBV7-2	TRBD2	CASSLTSGNLETQYF	TGTGCCAGCAGCTTAACAAGCGGGAATCTAGAGACCCAGTACTTC
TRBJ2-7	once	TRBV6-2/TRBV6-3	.	CASSGRWLRSSYEQYF	TGTGCCAGCAGTGGCCGGTGGCTGCGGAGCTCCTACGAGCAGTACTTC
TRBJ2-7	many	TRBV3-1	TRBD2	CASSQVASGDKYEQYF	TGTGCCAGCAGCCAAGTGGCTAGCGGGGACAAATACGAGCAGTACTTC
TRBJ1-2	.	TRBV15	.	CATNRDPRQVLGGYTF	TGTGCCACCAACAGAGATCCTCGACAGGTCCTCGGGGGCTACACCTTC
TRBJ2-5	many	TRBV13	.	CASSLVVREGEETQYF	TGTGCCAGCAGCTTAGTGGTCAGGGAGGGGGAAGAGACCCAGTACTTC
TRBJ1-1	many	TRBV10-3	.	CAISAIGAGVDTEAFF	TGTGCCATCAGTGCTATTGGGGCAGGAGTGGACACTGAAGCTTTCTTT
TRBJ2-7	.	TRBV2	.	CASPMGHEQYF	TGTGCCAGCCCCATGGGGCACGAGCAGTACTTC
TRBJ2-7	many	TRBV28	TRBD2	CASSLPRGGITAYYEQYF	TGTGCCAGCAGTTTACCCCGGGGGGGAATAACAGCGTACTACGAGCAGTACTTC
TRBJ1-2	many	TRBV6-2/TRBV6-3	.	CASSKPRESNYGYTF	TGTGCCAGCAGTAAACCCCGGGAGTCTAACTATGGCTACACCTTC
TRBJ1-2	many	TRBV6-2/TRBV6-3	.	CASSNHGMRNGYTF	TGTGCCAGCAGTAACCACGGGATGCGTAATGGCTACACCTTC
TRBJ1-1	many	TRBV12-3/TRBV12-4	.	CASSFPGLNTEAFF	TGTGCCAGCAGTTTTCCAGGGTTGAACACTGAAGCTTTCTTT
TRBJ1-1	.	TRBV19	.	CATKEGTANTEAFF	TGTGCCACCAAAGAGGGAACGGCGAACACTGAAGCTTTCTTT
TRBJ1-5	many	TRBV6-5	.	CASSYSVRHAQHF	TGTGCCAGCAGTTACTCGGTCCGACATGCCCAGCATTTT
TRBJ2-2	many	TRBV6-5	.	CASSYLGGGELFF	TGTGCCAGCAGTTACTTGGGGGGCGGGGAGCTGTTTTTT
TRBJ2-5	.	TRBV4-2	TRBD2	CASSQELAGGRRQETQYF	TGTGCCAGCAGCCAAGAATTAGCGGGAGGGCGTCGGCAAGAGACCCAGTACTTC
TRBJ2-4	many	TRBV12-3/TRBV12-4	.	CASRGPEGIQYF	TGTGCCAGCCGGGGGCCTGAGGGCATTCAGTACTTC
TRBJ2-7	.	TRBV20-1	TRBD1	CSAPRGSYEQYF	TGCAGTGCACCCAGGGGGTCCTACGAGCAGTACTTC
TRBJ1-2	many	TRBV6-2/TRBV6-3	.	CASHRAEGSYGYTF	TGTGCCAGCCACCGGGCCGAGGGATCATATGGCTACACCTTC
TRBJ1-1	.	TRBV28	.	CASRHARRITEAFF	TGTGCCAGCAGACACGCCAGGAGGATCACTGAAGCTTTCTTT
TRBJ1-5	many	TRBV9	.	CASSQTGREEKPQHF	TGTGCCAGCAGCCAAACAGGCCGTGAAGAGAAGCCCCAGCATTTT
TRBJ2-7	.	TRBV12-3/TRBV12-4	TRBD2	CASSGSGRAREQYF	TGTGCCAGCAGTGGTAGCGGGAGGGCCCGCGAGCAGTACTTC
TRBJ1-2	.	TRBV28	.	CASSPGSYGYTF	TGTGCCAGCAGTCCTGGTTCCTATGGCTACACCTTC
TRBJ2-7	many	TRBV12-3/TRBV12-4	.	CASSSFALLVRDEQYF	TGTGCCAGCAGTTCCTTCGCTCTACTAGTTCGCGACGAGCAGTACTTC
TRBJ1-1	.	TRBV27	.	CASSSPDGRNTEAFF	TGTGCCAGCAGTTCCCCGGACGGACGGAACACTGAAGCTTTCTTT
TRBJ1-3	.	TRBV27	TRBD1	CASSPGQGISGNTIYF	TGTGCCAGCAGTCCGGGACAGGGAATCTCTGGAAACACCATATATTTT
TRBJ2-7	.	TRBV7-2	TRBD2	CASSPLAGGGEQYF	TGTGCCAGCAGCCCACTAGCGGGAGGGGGGGAGCAGTACTTC
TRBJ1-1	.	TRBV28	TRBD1	CASKTGGLQRTPTEAFF	TGTGCCAGCAAGACAGGGGGACTCCAACGAACTCCCACTGAAGCTTTCTTT
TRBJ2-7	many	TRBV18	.	CASSPPPPRRYEQYF	TGTGCCAGCTCACCACCTCCCCCCAGACGATACGAGCAGTACTTC
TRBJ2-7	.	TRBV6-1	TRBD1	CASRKDRVAYEQYF	TGTGCCAGCAGGAAGGACAGGGTGGCCTACGAGCAGTACTTC
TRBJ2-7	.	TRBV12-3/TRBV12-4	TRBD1	CASSLLSQGDSYEQYF	TGTGCCAGCAGTTTACTGTCGCAGGGGGACTCCTACGAGCAGTACTTC
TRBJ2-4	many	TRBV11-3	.	CASSTRSNKNIQYF	TGTGCCAGCAGCACCCGGAGTAATAAAAACATTCAGTACTTC
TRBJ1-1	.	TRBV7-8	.	CASSFRGMNTEAFF	TGTGCCAGCAGCTTCAGGGGAATGAACACTGAAGCTTTCTTT
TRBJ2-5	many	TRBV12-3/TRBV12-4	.	CASSLTDQGTQYF	TGTGCCAGCAGTTTAACCGATCAAGGGACCCAGTACTTC
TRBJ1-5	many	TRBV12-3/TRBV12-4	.	CASSAAGSNQPQHF	TGTGCCAGCAGTGCCGCCGGGAGCAATCAGCCCCAGCATTTT
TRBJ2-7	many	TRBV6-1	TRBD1	CASSPLSDRVTYEQYF	TGTGCCAGCAGTCCCCTCTCCGACAGGGTGACCTACGAGCAGTACTTC
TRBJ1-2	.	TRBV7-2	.	CASSSGPTSYTF	TGTGCCAGCAGCTCCGGACCCACCAGCTACACCTTC
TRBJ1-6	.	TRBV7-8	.	CASSLQSDGDSPLHF	TGTGCCAGCAGCCTACAGAGCGACGGGGATTCACCCCTCCACTTT
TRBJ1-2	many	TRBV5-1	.	CASSLSNDDGYTF	TGCGCCAGCAGCTTGTCCAACGACGATGGCTACACCTTC
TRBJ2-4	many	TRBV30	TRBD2	CAWRTSGRRQLAKNIQYF	TGTGCCTGGAGAACTAGCGGGAGGCGGCAGTTAGCCAAAAACATTCAGTACTTC
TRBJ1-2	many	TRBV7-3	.	CASSESPGQYHGYTF	TGTGCCAGCAGCGAGTCTCCGGGGCAGTACCATGGCTACACCTTC
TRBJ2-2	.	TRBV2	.	CASSEAPGTGELFF	TGTGCCAGCAGTGAAGCCCCCGGCACCGGGGAGCTGTTTTTT
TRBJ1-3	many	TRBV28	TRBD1	CASSGPRGRDTIYF	TGTGCCAGCAGCGGCCCCAGGGGGAGGGACACCATATATTTT
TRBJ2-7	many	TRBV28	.	CASSSETVYPGWGYEQYF	TGTGCCAGCAGTTCGGAGACGGTATATCCCGGGTGGGGATACGAGCAGTACTTC
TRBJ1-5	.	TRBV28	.	CASSHPGARQPQHF	TGTGCCAGCAGTCACCCGGGGGCTCGACAGCCCCAGCATTTT